The 26 T cell receptor beta chains below all came from one sample that was sequenced in a study of blood T cell repertoires in COVID-19. Here immunoSEQ multiplex PCR was the method, and the copy in TCRdb shows in-frame clones only, minus some. Of more than 200,000 clones detected, 70% to 85% appear once; the ten largest clones hold 3% to 4%. The specimen sequenced was peripheral blood. These receptors all come from a middle-aged woman with active or convalescent COVID-19.

The genes are TRBV30 and TRBJ2-5; TRBD1 might be the D (5 bases). The CDR3 length is 14 residues. The V and J ends lost 2 bases and 5 bases respectively, with 15 bases between them. Germline CDR1 reads GTSNPN; CDR2 reads SVGIG (reference sequence). The CDR3 DNA follows: TGTGCCTGGAGTATTAGAAGGGGCGCGGAGACCCAGTACTTC. Residues: CAWSIRRGAETQYF.

The chain recombines TRBV18 with TRBJ1-3; D is unresolved. The V and J ends lost 3 bases and 0 bases respectively, with 12 bases between them. The CDR3 covers 16 residues. CDR1 and CDR2 (germline): KGHSH, LQKENI. The CDR3, as DNA: TGTGCCAGCTCACCCGAACAGATTAGCTCTGGAAACACCATATATTTT. This codes for CASSPEQISSGNTIYF.

The sample holds one count of this clone. This rearrangement joins TRBV5-1 to TRBJ1-2; TRBD1 aligns across 9 bases. This CDR3 contains 15 residues. Germline V lookup: CDR1 SGHRS, CDR2 YFSETQ. The junction had 7 bases not matched to a gene; V was cut back by 0 bases and J by 7 bases. DNA of the CDR3: TGCGCCAGCAGCTTGGGGACAGGGGAGTTTGGTGGCTACACCTTC. This encodes CASSLGTGEFGGYTF.

The chain uses TRBV9 and TRBJ2-7; tentative D call: TRBD2 (6 bases). V was pared by 8 bases and J by 2 bases, with 14 bases between. Looked up from germline, CDR1 is SGDLS and CDR2 is YYNGEE. This CDR3 contains 13 residues. The CDR3 sequence is CASAGTDTYEQYF. The CDR3 DNA reads as TGTGCCAGTGCGGGGACGGACACCTACGAGCAGTACTTC.

The rearrangement links TRBV5-5 to TRBJ2-7; D unresolved. CDR3 length: 15 amino acids. Germline V CDR1 and CDR2: SGHKS, YYEKEE (reference sequence). V lost 1 base and J 0 bases, leaving 11 bases between the germline ends. The CDR3 here is CASSLTISPSYEQYV. The DNA for the CDR3 is TGTGCCAGCAGCTTGACTATTAGTCCCTCCTACGAGCAGTACGTC.

Turning to this clone: This sample also contains other DNA sequences that code for the same CDR3. The rearrangement links TRBV5-1 to TRBJ1-2; 7 nucleotides match TRBD1. The CDR3 sequence is 12 residues long. The V segment lost 0 bases and the J segment 7 bases; nucleotides outside the gene matches: 0. Germline-derived CDR1 and CDR2 are SGHRS and YFSETQ. In DNA, the CDR3 is TGCGCCAGCAGCTTGGGACAGGGTGGCTACACCTTC. This translates into CASSLGQGGYTF.

This clone has just a few counts. V usage is TRBV2 and J usage is TRBJ2-7; 7 bases are a match to TRBD2. The CDR3 has 15 residues. Trimming took 8 bases from V and 3 from J; bases not matched to a gene: 13. In germline, CDR1 is SNHLY, CDR2 FYNNEI. The CDR3 nucleotides read TGTGCCAGCCGCGTAATGTTTGGGGGGGACTACGAGCAGTACTTC. Amino acid sequence: CASRVMFGGDYEQYF.

The rearrangement uses TRBV5-1 and TRBJ1-1, with 9 nucleotides matching TRBD1. The CDR3 loop spans 14 amino acids. Germline-derived CDR1 and CDR2 are SGHRS and YFSETQ. V gave up 2 bases and J gave up 5 bases; unmatched junction bases: 4. In nucleotides, the CDR3 is TGCGCCAGCAGCTTTACAGGGGGCGCGACTGAAGCTTTCTTT. As protein: CASSFTGGATEAFF. Using reference TRBV5-1 and TRBJ1-1 for the parts outside the CDR3, the full variable domain is KAGVTQTPRYLIKTRGQQVTLSCSPISGHRSVSWYQQTPGQGLQFLFEYFSETQRNKGNFPGRFSGRQFSNSRSEMNVSTLELGDSALYLCASSFTGGATEAFFGQGTRLTVV.

The chain combines TRBV5-4 with TRBJ1-4, with 9 bases fitting TRBD1. Germline V CDR1 and CDR2: SGHNT, YYREEE (reference sequence). J was trimmed by 5 bases and V by 0 bases; bases with no gene match: 2. This CDR3 contains 15 residues. The CDR3 sequence: CASSLGQGGNEKLFF. The CDR3 DNA follows: TGTGCCAGCAGCTTGGGACAGGGGGGGAATGAAAAACTGTTTTTT.

The V call is TRBV5-1, the J call TRBJ1-2, with 7 bases lining up with TRBD1. This CDR3 comprises 13 residues. Germline CDR1 is SGHRS and CDR2 is YFSETQ. V shed 5 bases, J shed 4 bases, and the junction held 5 bases outside the gene matches. CDR3 loop: CASSQGGAYGYTF. The CDR3 coding sequence is TGCGCCAGCAGTCAAGGGGGCGCCTATGGCTACACCTTC.

The chain combines TRBV2 with TRBJ1-6; D unclear. From germline, CDR1 is SNHLY and CDR2 FYNNEI. V was clipped by 1 base and J by 10 bases, with 11 bases between them. CDR3 size: 14 residues. The CDR3 sequence: CASSEGRGISPLHF. The CDR3 DNA follows: TGTGCCAGCAGTGAAGGTCGGGGAATCTCACCCCTCCACTTT.

This chain connects TRBV29-1 to TRBJ1-5; 7 positions agree with TRBD1. CDR3 length equals 12 residues. Trimming cost V 4 bases and J 6 bases; bases outside gene matches: 3. Germline CDR1 SQVTM, CDR2 ANQGSEA. As DNA, the CDR3 is TGCAGCGTTGCACAGGGGAGTCAGCCCCAGCATTTT. Protein sequence: CSVAQGSQPQHF.

V usage is TRBV6-5 and J usage is TRBJ1-2; D is ambiguous. This CDR3 has 14 amino acids. Germline CDR1 is MNHEY and CDR2 is SVGAGI. Trimming removed 7 bases at V and 8 bases at J, with 20 bases between. This CDR3 reads CASTNGGNLRGYTF. The CDR3 coding sequence is TGTGCCAGCACCAACGGAGGCAATTTGAGGGGCTACACCTTC.

The chain couples TRBV7-9 to TRBJ2-7, with 11 positions matching TRBD1. The V and J ends lost 4 bases and 3 bases, in that order; junction bases with no gene match: 8. This CDR3 has 16 residues. CDR1 is SEHNR, CDR2 FQNEAQ, per germline (reference sequence). The CDR3 DNA is TGTGCCAGCAGCTCCATTTGGGGACAGGGGGTCTACGAGCAGTACTTC. Protein product: CASSSIWGQGVYEQYF.

This clone showed up just a few times. The rearrangement joins TRBV10-3 to TRBJ2-1; 8 nucleotides line up with TRBD1. This CDR3 contains 14 residues. V shed 10 bases, J shed 3 bases, and the junction held 8 bases outside the gene matches. CDR1 is ENHRY and CDR2 is SYGVKD in the germline V gene. As DNA, the CDR3 is TGTGCCACTGCAACCGGGACAGGCTACAATGAGCAGTTCTTC. Its translation is CATATGTGYNEQFF.

The gene calls are TRBV2 and TRBJ1-5; 9 nucleotides agree with TRBD1. Germline V gene sequence: CDR1 SNHLY, CDR2 FYNNEI. With 7 bases clipped from V and 1 base from J, the junction kept 11 bases outside the gene matches. The CDR3 extends over 17 amino acids. CDR3 in DNA: TGTGCCAGCATCCGGGACAGGGCGGGTCGAAGCAATCAGCCCCAGCATTTT. Its translation is CASIRDRAGRSNQPQHF. The whole variable domain, remainder taken from reference TRBV2 and TRBJ1-5, is EPEVTQTPSHQVTQMGQEVILRCVPISNHLYFYWYRQILGQKVEFLVSFYNNEISEKSEIFDDQFSVERPDGSNFTLKIRSTKLEDSAMYFCASIRDRAGRSNQPQHFGDGTRLSIL.

This clone has only a few counts. The rearrangement joins TRBV24-1 to TRBJ1-1; D may be TRBD1 (5 bases). Germline lookup yields CDR1 KGHDR and CDR2 SFDVKD. The CDR3 is made up of 11 amino acids. Trimming shortened V by 9 bases and J by 6 bases, and 10 bases separated the two germline ends. The CDR3 sequence: CATDSLPEAFF. The CDR3 coding sequence is TGTGCCACCGACAGCCTCCCTGAAGCTTTCTTT.

The chain recombines TRBV5-1 with TRBJ2-1; the D is unclear. From germline, CDR1 is SGHRS and CDR2 YFSETQ. V was clipped by 0 bases and J by 6 bases, with 10 bases between them. This CDR3 contains 14 residues. CDR3 DNA: TGCGCCAGCAGCTTGGCCGGCGGTAGCAATGAGCAGTTCTTC. Translation gives CASSLAGGSNEQFF.

The rearrangement links TRBV5-6 to TRBJ2-7; 7 bases align to TRBD1. The CDR3 is made up of 13 amino acids. Germline assignment: CDR1 SGHDT and CDR2 YYEEEE. V gave up 4 bases and J gave up 5 bases; unmatched junction bases: 6. CDR3 nucleotide sequence: TGTGCCAGCAGCAGACCAGGGGGTAACGAGCAGTACGTC. Protein product: CASSRPGGNEQYV.

This clone occurred a few times. The chain has TRBV6-5 and TRBJ1-3; the D gene is possibly TRBD1 (5 bases). Germline V gene lookup returns CDR1 MNHEY and CDR2 SVGAGI. Trimming removed 6 bases from V and 0 bases from J, with 9 bases in between. CDR3 length equals 14 residues. The CDR3, as DNA: TGTGCCAGCAGAGGGGATTTCTCTGGAAACACCATATATTTT. Its protein product is CASRGDFSGNTIYF.

The rearrangement joins TRBV19 to TRBJ2-7; D call uncertain. This CDR3 is built from 14 residues. Trimming removed 8 bases from V and 2 bases from J, with 16 bases in between. The germline V gene has CDR1 LNHDA and CDR2 SQIVND (reference sequence). CDR3 DNA: TGTGCCAGTTCCGACCCCGGAGAGGCCTACGAGCAGTACTTC. Encoded protein: CASSDPGEAYEQYF.

This chain uses TRBV30 with TRBJ1-4; maybe TRBD1 (5 bases). There are 15 residues in the CDR3. Looked up from germline, CDR1 is GTSNPN and CDR2 is SVGIG (reference sequence). The germline V and J ends were trimmed by 4 bases and 0 bases, with 12 bases remaining between them. CDR3 nucleotide sequence: TGTGCCTGGAACCCCGACAGTGCAACTAATGAAAAACTGTTTTTT. Amino acids: CAWNPDSATNEKLFF.

This clone was counted between two and nine times. The rearrangement joins TRBV30 to TRBJ2-1, with 10 bases matching TRBD2. The germline gives CDR1 GTSNPN, CDR2 SVGIG (reference sequence). V shed 5 bases, J shed 12 bases, and the junction held 4 bases outside the gene matches. This CDR3 is 11 amino acids long. The CDR3 region has the DNA TGTGCCTGGGCTAGCGGGGGCCGGCAGTTCTTC. Translating it yields CAWASGGRQFF.

CDR3 DNA: TGTGCCAGCAGTCTTTCGGCAGTTCCAGGGCAGCCCCAGCATTTT. Amino acid sequence: CASSLSAVPGQPQHF. The chain carries TRBV2 and TRBJ1-5; possibly TRBD1 for D (5 bases). This CDR3 region has 15 residues. From germline, CDR1 is SNHLY and CDR2 FYNNEI. Deletions cut 5 bases from V and 7 bases from J, with 18 bases between.

This chain joins TRBV3-1 (or the pseudogene TRBV3-2) and TRBJ1-5, with no clear D. The CDR3 spans 14 residues. The V end lost 1 base, the J end lost 0 bases, and 4 bases lay between the germline ends. Germline V gene sequence: CDR1 LGHDT, CDR2 YNNKEL (reference sequence). The CDR3 region is CASSQVLSNQPQHF. DNA of the CDR3: TGTGCCAGCAGCCAAGTACTTAGCAATCAGCCCCAGCATTTT.

V and J are TRBV2 and TRBJ1-1, with D possibly being TRBD1 (6 bases). Germline lookup yields CDR1 SNHLY and CDR2 FYNNEI. V was pared by 7 bases and J by 4 bases, with 16 bases between. This CDR3 has 14 residues. The CDR3 coding sequence is TGTGCCAGCAACGGGCAGGGGTGGGCCACTGAAGCTTTCTTT. This gives the protein CASNGQGWATEAFF.